This is a list of T cell receptor beta chains from one sample in a study of identical twins. TCRdb reanalysed the 5' RACE reads using MiXCR and keeps one entry per CDR3 protein. The sample contains hundreds of thousands of distinct CDR3 sequences, over 15% of which appear only once. Another study also made use of these data, one on T cells expressing NK-cell markers.

Sequencing input: PBMCs. Receptors were obtained from a woman aged 18-29 years in good health. The CDR3 runs from the conserved cysteine through the conserved F or W. The D gene is left open where the match is weak. Expanded clones get a size class; other rows say once, few or many, or leave the size out.

TRBV12-3/TRBV12-4	few	TRBD1	15	TRBJ2-7	CASSFRRTGRDEQYF	TGTGCCAGCAGCTTCCGACGGACAGGGAGAGACGAGCAGTACTTC
TRBV12-3/TRBV12-4	many	TRBD1	14	TRBJ1-2	CASSEQGGYYGYTF	TGTGCCAGCAGTGAACAGGGGGGCTACTATGGCTACACCTTC
TRBV5-1	few	TRBD2	15	TRBJ2-1	CASSLVGGPRNEQFF	TGCGCCAGCAGCTTGGTGGGAGGGCCGCGGAATGAGCAGTTCTTC
TRBV12-3/TRBV12-4	few	NA	14	TRBJ2-7	CASSPGTLLDEQYF	TGTGCCAGCAGTCCCGGGACGCTTCTCGACGAGCAGTACTTC
TRBV27	NA	NA	18	TRBJ2-6	CASSPISGLLSGANVLTF	TGTGCCAGCAGTCCGATATCCGGACTCCTCTCTGGGGCCAACGTCCTGACTTTC
TRBV5-1	few	TRBD2	17	TRBJ2-1	CASSPAGTTSSYNEQFF	TGCGCCAGCAGCCCGGCCGGGACTACGAGCTCCTACAATGAGCAGTTCTTC
TRBV6-2/TRBV6-3	NA	NA	13	TRBJ1-1	CASSKISGTEAFF	TGTGCCAGCAGTAAGATCTCAGGGACTGAAGCTTTCTTT
TRBV12-3/TRBV12-4	many	TRBD1	15	TRBJ1-2	CASIPGQGARNGYTF	TGTGCCAGCATTCCTGGACAGGGGGCGAGGAATGGCTACACCTTC
TRBV6-1	NA	NA	18	TRBJ2-3	CASSERSDRKTSTDTQYF	TGTGCCAGCAGTGAAAGGAGTGACAGGAAAACTAGCACAGATACGCAGTATTTT
TRBV7-9	NA	TRBD2	14	TRBJ2-1	CASSPLAGYNEQFF	TGTGCCAGCAGTCCCCTAGCGGGCTACAATGAGCAGTTCTTC
TRBV19	NA	NA	11	TRBJ1-1	CASSISMRAFF	TGTGCCAGTAGTATATCGATGAGGGCTTTCTTT
TRBV5-1	once	NA	18	TRBJ2-1	CASSLASSGSTSYNEQFF	TGCGCCAGCAGCTTGGCAAGTAGCGGCTCTACCTCCTACAATGAGCAGTTCTTC
TRBV20-1	NA	NA	16	TRBJ2-1	CSARDPGSGAYNEQFF	TGCAGTGCTAGAGATCCTGGTAGCGGAGCCTACAATGAGCAGTTCTTC
TRBV20-1	NA	NA	14	TRBJ2-7	CSASKGPSGDEQYF	TGCAGTGCTAGCAAAGGGCCCTCGGGGGACGAGCAGTACTTC
TRBV30	NA	TRBD1	20	TRBJ2-2	CAWSPYPFSPGQRNTGEPFF	TGTGCCTGGAGTCCTTACCCCTTTTCGCCGGGACAGAGGAACACCGGGGAGCCGTTTTTT
TRBV29-1	NA	TRBD1	13	TRBJ2-5	CSVDRANQETQYF	TGCAGCGTCGACAGGGCAAACCAAGAGACCCAGTACTTC
TRBV6-6	NA	NA	13	TRBJ1-2	CASSYAGTYGYTF	TGTGCCAGCAGTTACGCAGGGACCTATGGCTACACCTTC
TRBV5-1	many	NA	15	TRBJ1-1	CASSGTGGRSTEAFF	TGCGCCAGCAGCGGTACAGGCGGCAGGTCCACTGAAGCTTTCTTT
TRBV19	NA	NA	14	TRBJ2-1	CASSISTFYNEQFF	TGTGCCAGTAGTATATCGACGTTCTACAATGAGCAGTTCTTC
TRBV5-1	NA	NA	15	TRBJ2-3	CASSHLGESTDTQYF	TGCGCCAGCAGCCACCTCGGGGAAAGCACAGATACGCAGTATTTT
TRBV20-1	few	TRBD1	14	TRBJ1-5	CSARFPGGVQPQHF	TGCAGTGCTAGATTCCCAGGGGGCGTTCAGCCCCAGCATTTT
TRBV5-1	NA	NA	16	TRBJ2-1	CASSLEAQTVYNEQFF	TGCGCCAGCAGCTTGGAAGCGCAGACAGTCTACAATGAGCAGTTCTTC
TRBV5-1	NA	NA	14	TRBJ1-3	CASSLEGVGNTIYF	TGCGCCAGCAGCTTGGAAGGGGTTGGAAACACCATATATTTT
TRBV6-1	NA	NA	12	TRBJ2-7	CASSEAAHEQYF	TGTGCCAGCAGTGAAGCGGCCCACGAGCAGTACTTC
TRBV7-9	NA	TRBD2	14	TRBJ2-3	CASSSPVSGDTQYF	TGTGCCAGCAGCTCCCCTGTTAGCGGGGATACGCAGTATTTT
TRBV20-1	few	TRBD1	13	TRBJ2-5	CSASQGAGETQYF	TGCAGTGCTTCACAGGGGGCCGGGGAGACCCAGTACTTC
TRBV2	few	TRBD1	14	TRBJ1-1	CASSYRGRRTEAFF	TGTGCCAGCAGCTACAGGGGGCGGAGAACTGAAGCTTTCTTT
TRBV5-1	few	NA	13	TRBJ1-1	CASSFTGSSEAFF	TGCGCCAGCAGCTTCACAGGGTCTTCGGAAGCTTTCTTT
TRBV5-1	NA	NA	14	TRBJ2-3	CATKGRTSTDTQYF	TGCGCCACAAAAGGGAGGACTAGCACAGATACGCAGTATTTT
TRBV9	NA	TRBD1	13	TRBJ1-6	CASSDTGDSPLHF	TGTGCCAGCAGCGATACAGGGGACTCACCCCTCCACTTT
TRBV20-1	few	NA	15	TRBJ2-3	CSARGTGGTFDTQYF	TGCAGTGCTAGAGGAACGGGGGGCACCTTTGATACGCAGTATTTT
TRBV18	NA	TRBD2	15	TRBJ2-1	CASSPGAGGNNEQFF	TGTGCCAGCTCACCGGGAGCGGGAGGCAACAATGAGCAGTTCTTC
TRBV7-9	many	NA	14	TRBJ2-7	CASTHPTGLYEQYF	TGTGCCAGCACCCACCCAACAGGCCTATACGAGCAGTACTTC
TRBV9	many	NA	15	TRBJ2-7	CASSIAGSGSYEQYF	TGTGCCAGCAGCATAGCAGGAAGCGGCTCCTACGAGCAGTACTTC
TRBV7-2	few	TRBD2	17	TRBJ2-3	CASSLNRLAGGQGTQYF	TGTGCCAGCAGCTTAAACCGACTAGCGGGGGGCCAAGGGACGCAGTATTTT
TRBV12-3/TRBV12-4	few	NA	12	TRBJ1-5	CASSRLNQPQHF	TGTGCCAGCAGCCGCCTTAATCAGCCCCAGCATTTT
TRBV10-2	NA	TRBD2	14	TRBJ2-7	CASSESVAGAEQYF	TGCGCCAGCAGTGAGTCGGTAGCGGGAGCCGAGCAGTACTTC
TRBV7-9	few	NA	14	TRBJ2-3	CASSLKRNTDTQYF	TGTGCCAGCAGCTTAAAGCGGAACACAGATACGCAGTATTTT
TRBV6-2/TRBV6-3	few	TRBD2	14	TRBJ2-2	CASNNGGRTGELFF	TGTGCCAGCAATAACGGCGGGAGAACCGGGGAGCTGTTTTTT
TRBV6-1	few	TRBD1	13	TRBJ2-1	CAVTGGVKYEQFF	TGTGCCGTGACAGGGGGCGTTAAATATGAGCAGTTCTTC
TRBV10-3	many	NA	15	TRBJ1-3	CAIMDPGNSGNTIYF	TGTGCCATCATGGATCCAGGGAATAGTGGAAACACCATATATTTT
TRBV12-3/TRBV12-4	NA	NA	16	TRBJ2-7	CASTSTEGGRSYEQYF	TGTGCCAGCACGTCAACCGAGGGAGGCCGCAGCTACGAGCAGTACTTC
TRBV3-1	NA	NA	13	TRBJ1-1	CASSQGGFAEAFF	TGTGCCAGCAGCCAAGGGGGCTTCGCTGAAGCTTTCTTT
TRBV4-3	NA	NA	15	TRBJ2-5	CASSRRREWSGTQYF	TGCGCCAGCAGCCGGCGGAGGGAGTGGAGTGGGACCCAGTACTTC
TRBV6-1	NA	TRBD2	14	TRBJ2-5	CASTYGRAKETQYF	TGTGCCAGCACCTACGGGAGGGCCAAAGAGACCCAGTACTTC
TRBV5-5	few	TRBD2	14	TRBJ2-7	CASSVQRENYEQYF	TGTGCCAGCAGCGTCCAGCGGGAGAACTACGAGCAGTACTTC
TRBV12-3/TRBV12-4	few	TRBD2	16	TRBJ2-2	CASSRLAGGPPGELFF	TGTGCCAGCAGCCGACTAGCGGGAGGGCCGCCCGGGGAGCTGTTTTTT
TRBV30	few	NA	12	TRBJ2-5	CAWRIIGETQYF	TGTGCCTGGAGGATAATCGGGGAGACCCAGTACTTC
TRBV5-6	many	NA	15	TRBJ1-3	CASSLASYSGNTIYF	TGTGCCAGCAGCCTAGCAAGCTACTCTGGAAACACCATATATTTT
TRBV7-2	few	NA	13	TRBJ2-1	CASSLVSANEQFF	TGTGCCAGCAGCTTAGTCTCCGCGAATGAGCAGTTCTTC
TRBV7-9	few	TRBD2	16	TRBJ2-1	CASSVTLAGEFNEQFF	TGTGCCAGCAGCGTAACCCTAGCGGGAGAATTCAATGAGCAGTTCTTC
TRBV20-1	NA	NA	13	TRBJ2-7	CSARDRRGGEQYF	TGCAGTGCTAGAGATAGGAGGGGCGGTGAGCAGTACTTC
TRBV10-3	few	NA	13	TRBJ1-5	CAISDSGGQPQHF	TGTGCCATCAGTGATTCTGGGGGTCAGCCCCAGCATTTT
TRBV6-2/TRBV6-3	NA	NA	14	TRBJ2-6	CASRLRSGANVLTF	TGTGCCAGCAGACTTAGGTCTGGGGCCAACGTCCTGACTTTC
TRBV9	few	TRBD1	16	TRBJ2-7	CASSAHRQGPSYEQYF	TGTGCCAGCAGCGCCCATCGACAGGGACCTTCCTACGAGCAGTACTTC
TRBV5-4	NA	NA	14	TRBJ1-1	CASSPTRQNTEAFF	TGTGCCAGCAGCCCTACCAGGCAGAACACTGAAGCTTTCTTT